Presented here are 5 T cell receptor beta chains from one specimen sequenced in a study of beta chain features in type 1 diabetes (dated by TCRdb to the late 2010s). Overall study outcomes, separate from this receptor: Type 1 diabetes patients showed a moderate but significant shortening of TCRB CDR3 length in all four CD4+ subsets.

The library was obtained by the immunoSEQ multiplex PCR assay. All of the isolated RNA was reverse transcribed with the High Capacity cDNA Reverse Transcription Kit, so expressed TCRB transcripts were sequenced. What TCRdb holds here is the immuneACCESS table cut down to in-frame rearrangements. Part of the clones is not present; checked against another copy, under half of the missing clones reflect an unresolved V gene, and the others are unexplained. The sample data list tens of thousands of clones, and under 50% of these were observed just once. Jointly, the top ten make up 0.3% of the sample. For these TCRs, the target antigens are not known. Sequencing input: stem cell memory CD4+ T cells from blood. According to the study, the label for this sample's cell subset or site signals: stem cell-like memory CD4+ T cells. All receptors come from a man aged 25 to 45 with type 1 diabetes.

The chain combines TRBV6-5 with TRBJ1-2; possible D gene TRBD1, 6 bases. The V end was cut by 5 bases, the J end by 3 bases, with 16 bases between. In germline, CDR1 is MNHEY, CDR2 SVGAGI. This CDR3 region has 15 residues. The CDR3 spells CASSVQGAGDYGYTF. In DNA form, the CDR3 reads TGTGCCAGCAGTGTACAGGGTGCGGGCGACTATGGCTACACCTTC.

The chain joins TRBV18 to TRBJ1-2; 12 positions agree with TRBD1. The junction had 4 bases not matched to a gene; V was cut back by 3 bases and J by 5 bases. Germline V lookup: CDR1 KGHSH, CDR2 LQKENI. The CDR3 contains 15 residues. CDR3 amino acids: CASSPGQGAGYGYTF. The CDR3 DNA reads TGTGCCAGCTCACCGGGACAGGGGGCCGGATATGGCTACACCTTC.

The chain joins TRBV6-1 to TRBJ1-2, with D unresolved. With 4 bases removed from V and 8 bases from J, the gap between germline ends came to 11 bases. Per the germline V gene, CDR1 is MNHNS and CDR2 is SASEGT. CDR3 length: 12 amino acids. The CDR3, as DNA: TGTGCCAGCAGTGTTACATGGTCGGGCTACACCTTC. Encoded protein: CASSVTWSGYTF.

The genes are TRBV14 and TRBJ2-3, with 10 nucleotides matching TRBD2. This CDR3 has 17 amino acids. From germline, CDR1 is SGHDN and CDR2 FVKESK. The J segment lost 4 bases and the V segment lost 4 bases, leaving 11 bases of the junction unmatched. The CDR3 coding sequence is TGTGCCAGCAGCCTTTGGACTAGCGGTCACCGCCCAGATACGCAGTATTTT. It encodes CASSLWTSGHRPDTQYF. The complete variable domain, with remaining parts taken from reference TRBV14 and TRBJ2-3, reads EAGVTQFPSHSVIEKGQTVTLRCDPISGHDNLYWYRRVMGKEIKFLLHFVKESKQDESGMPNNRFLAERTGGTYSTLKVQPAELEDSGVYFCASSLWTSGHRPDTQYFGPGTRLTVL.

The chain is built from TRBV5-1 and TRBJ2-5; D perhaps matches TRBD2 (6 bases). The CDR3 extends over 15 amino acids. Between the trimmed V and J ends, which lost 0 bases and 5 bases, there was a span of 14 bases. Per germline, CDR1 SGHRS and CDR2 YFSETQ. CDR3 amino acids: CASSLASTRGETQYF. In nucleotides, the CDR3 is TGCGCCAGCAGCTTGGCGTCAACTCGGGGGGAGACCCAGTACTTC.